The present entry profiles one T cell receptor (beta chain) with its context. Its antigen remains unidentified. Investigators reverse transcribed all isolated RNA, so they sequenced expressed TCRB transcripts. Sequencing of naive, central memory and regulatory T cell samples gave an average of approximately 3.8 million reads. The repertoire was sequenced with immunoSEQ multiplex PCR; TCRdb's copy has only in-frame clones and lacks some. This table has about 230,000 clones, under 20% appearing once. The data belong to a study of beta chain features in type 1 diabetes. General study results and limits: A pattern of fewer insertions and more deletions at VDJ junctions was seen in type 1 diabetes patients. The naive, central memory and Treg TCRB repertoires looked more alike in patients than they did in healthy donors. People with Type 1 diabetes carried modestly yet significantly shorter TCRB CDR3s in all four CD4+ subsets.

This CDR3 comprises 14 residues. CDR1 GTSNPN and CDR2 SVGIG come from the germline V gene (reference sequence). V lost 1 base to trimming and J lost 5 bases; unmatched junction nucleotides: 7. This clonotype was obtained from a man younger than 45 with type 1 diabetes. The sample taken for sequencing was naive CD4+ T cells from blood. V and J are TRBV30 and TRBJ1-1, with 7 bases matching TRBD1. DNA of the CDR3: TGTGCCTGGAGTGCCCGGACAGGTACGACTGAAGCTTTCTTT. Encoded protein: CAWSARTGTTEAFF.